The present TCR beta chain was sequenced within a study of identifying expanded T cells in peripheral blood. Study findings and constraints: Roughly 2-week clone count variance significantly increased as total template count grew.

Using immunoSEQ multiplex PCR, the repertoire was profiled, and TCRdb retains in-frame clones only, with some absent. Among under 90,000 clones listed, 70% to 90% were seen once. As concerns this clone: Its cognate antigen is unknown.

Germline-derived CDR1 and CDR2 are SQVTM and ANQGSEA. Deletions cut 5 bases from V and 4 bases from J, with 11 bases between. The CDR3 consists of 12 residues. This clonotype was sampled from a person between 18 and 70 years old in good health. The genes are TRBV29-1 and TRBJ1-2; no clear D. Sequencing was done on a sample of blood. This CDR3 reads CSVKIGLYGYTF. The DNA for the CDR3 is TGCAGCGTTAAAATAGGGCTCTATGGCTACACCTTC.